The 27 T cell receptor beta chains below all came from one sample that was sequenced in a study of patients and donors after allogeneic stem cell transplantation. TCRdb recomputed calls from the RT-PCR reads with MiXCR, one row per CDR3 protein. Found here are about 210,000 distinct CDR3 sequences, roughly 38% of them singletons; the top ten hold roughly 11%. The sample consisted of blood, either unsorted or a sorted T cell fraction (not recorded which). These receptors came from a human donor who was either an allogeneic HSCT recipient or a stem cell or donor lymphocyte infusion donor (not recorded which). It is not recorded whose cells these are; they may come from a transplant donor.

This clonotype is a singleton in its sample. The V gene is TRBV20-1, the J gene TRBJ2-7, with a possible D match to TRBD1 (5 bases). This CDR3 is 14 amino acids long. The germline gives CDR1 DFQATT, CDR2 SNEGSKA (reference sequence). Trimming cost V 6 bases and J 7 bases, with 22 bases left between them. This chain's CDR3 is CSALVGQHEREQYF. The CDR3 region has the DNA TGCAGTGCCCTAGTGGGGCAGCACGAGAGGGAGCAGTACTTC.

The V and J genes are TRBV9 and TRBJ2-5; possible D gene TRBD2, 6 bases. Looked up from germline, CDR1 is SGDLS and CDR2 is YYNGEE. The V end lost 4 bases, the J end lost 1 base, and 14 bases lay between the germline ends. The CDR3 has 15 residues. As DNA, the CDR3 is TGTGCCAGCAGCATGACCGGGAGAACCCAAGAGACCCAGTACTTC. This gives the protein CASSMTGRTQETQYF.

This clonotype appeared once. The chain combines TRBV12-3 or TRBV12-4 with TRBJ2-7; TRBD2 matches 8 bases. This CDR3 has 12 residues. Trimming cost V 7 bases and J 7 bases; bases outside gene matches: 6. CDR3 in DNA: TGTGCCAGCACCGACCGGGGGGGAGAGCAGTACTTC. Its protein is CASTDRGGEQYF.

The chain joins TRBV24-1 to TRBJ1-4, with D tentatively TRBD1 (6 bases). The germline V gene has CDR1 KGHDR and CDR2 SFDVKD. CDR3 size: 15 residues. V lost 2 bases to trimming and J lost 7 bases, with 13 bases between them. The DNA of the CDR3 is TGTGCCACCAGTGATTCGGTACAGGGAGCTGAAAAACTGTTTTTT. It encodes CATSDSVQGAEKLFF.

This chain joins TRBV3-1 and TRBJ1-2; D uncertain. The ends were cut back, 0 bases at V and 4 bases at J, with 18 bases in the middle. Per germline, CDR1 LGHDT and CDR2 YNNKEL (reference sequence). This CDR3 has 17 amino acids. The CDR3 DNA reads as TGTGCCAGCAGCCAAGAACCCGGCCCACCGGTGGGCTATGGCTACACCTTC. This gives the protein CASSQEPGPPVGYGYTF.

V is TRBV6-1 and J is TRBJ1-5; perhaps TRBD1 as D (6 bases). V gave up 8 bases and J gave up 6 bases, with 14 bases separating them. CDR1 and CDR2 from the germline V gene are MNHNS and SASEGT. CDR3 length: 13 amino acids. The CDR3 coding sequence is TGTGCCAGCTCCCGCGGAGGGGGTCAGCCCCAGCATTTT. Translated, it gives CASSRGGGQPQHF.

The chain employs TRBV24-1 and TRBJ2-7; 8 nucleotides agree with TRBD1. V shed 3 bases, J shed 5 bases, and the junction held 11 bases outside the gene matches. Looked up from germline, CDR1 is KGHDR and CDR2 is SFDVKD. CDR3 length equals 16 residues. The CDR3 is CATSDPGQGGSNEQYF. The CDR3 region has the DNA TGTGCCACCAGTGATCCAGGACAGGGAGGATCTAACGAGCAGTACTTC.

The sample holds one count of this clonotype. The rearrangement links TRBV30 to TRBJ2-7; D may be TRBD1 (5 bases). CDR1 GTSNPN and CDR2 SVGIG come from the germline V gene (reference sequence). V lost 1 base and J 4 bases, leaving 14 bases between the germline ends. CDR3 length equals 14 residues. CDR3 nucleotide sequence: TGTGCCTGGAGTGGGGTCCTACAGGATTACGAGCAGTACTTC. This gives the protein CAWSGVLQDYEQYF.

The chain employs TRBV3-1 and TRBJ1-6; D gene uncertain. Germline V lookup: CDR1 LGHDT, CDR2 YNNKEL (reference sequence). This CDR3 region has 14 residues. Trimming removed 4 bases at V and 3 bases at J, with 7 bases between. In DNA form, the CDR3 reads TGTGCCAGCAGCCTCCGGGACTATAATTCACCCCTCCACTTT. Amino acids: CASSLRDYNSPLHF.

This clonotype was seen a few times. V is TRBV9 and J is TRBJ1-2; D remains ambiguous. CDR1 is SGDLS and CDR2 is YYNGEE in the germline V gene. The CDR3 loop spans 15 amino acids. Trimming left V 7 bases short and J 0 bases short, with 16 bases between. The CDR3 region has the DNA TGTGCCAGCTCAAAGGAAGCCATCGCTAACTATGGCTACACCTTC. Amino acids: CASSKEAIANYGYTF.

The chain recombines TRBV5-1 with TRBJ1-2; TRBD1 aligns across 9 bases. CDR1 and CDR2 from the germline V gene are SGHRS and YFSETQ. This CDR3 region has 16 residues. V lost 3 bases and J lost 7; bases outside the gene matches: 13. This CDR3 reads CASSWDRAPQGGGYTF. Written as DNA, the CDR3 is TGCGCCAGCAGCTGGGACAGGGCACCTCAAGGAGGTGGCTACACCTTC.

This chain joins TRBV18 and TRBJ1-6, with 7 bases lining up with TRBD1. Germline V CDR1 and CDR2: KGHSH, LQKENI. V shed 3 bases and J 16 bases; nucleotides not matched to a gene: 12. This CDR3 spans 14 amino acids. The CDR3 DNA reads as TGTGCCAGCTCACCGCAAGAAAGACAGGGATTTCTCCACTTT. Its protein is CASSPQERQGFLHF.

The chain has TRBV5-1 and TRBJ2-5, with TRBD2 matching over 13 bases. The J segment lost 4 bases and the V segment lost 1 base, leaving 1 base of the junction unmatched. The CDR3 loop spans 15 amino acids. CDR1 SGHRS and CDR2 YFSETQ come from the germline V gene. For the CDR3, the DNA is TGCGCCAGCAGCTTGCGGACTAGCGGGGGAGAGACCCAGTACTTC. Amino acids: CASSLRTSGGETQYF.

A few counts support this clonotype. V and J are TRBV10-3 and TRBJ1-1; no clear D. The V and J ends lost 3 bases and 5 bases respectively, with 10 bases between them. Germline lookup yields CDR1 ENHRY and CDR2 SYGVKD. The CDR3 covers 13 residues. CDR3 sequence reads: CAISDGGGTEAFF. The CDR3 bases are TGTGCCATCAGTGACGGTGGAGGAACTGAAGCTTTCTTT.

The chain has TRBV9 and TRBJ1-6; D gene unclear. The CDR3 sequence is 15 residues long. Per germline, CDR1 SGDLS and CDR2 YYNGEE. Between the trimmed V and J ends, which lost 2 bases and 6 bases, there was a span of 12 bases. The DNA for the CDR3 is TGTGCCAGCAGCGTCGACGGGTCGAGTAATTCACCCCTCCACTTT. Translation gives CASSVDGSSNSPLHF.

This clonotype was recorded a few times. The chain links TRBV3-1 to TRBJ2-5; 7 positions match TRBD1. Germline CDR1 and CDR2: LGHDT and YNNKEL (reference sequence). The CDR3 length is 15 residues. The junction had 13 bases not matched to a gene; V was cut back by 3 bases and J by 9 bases. The CDR3 is CASSHSTGLYEAQYF. CDR3 bases: TGTGCCAGCAGCCACTCGACAGGGTTGTATGAGGCCCAGTACTTC.

Here the CDR3 DNA reads TGCGCCAGCAGCTTGGAAGGGGGTCAGCCCCAGCATTTT. This gives the protein CASSLEGGQPQHF. The rearrangement uses TRBV5-1 and TRBJ1-5; possibly TRBD1 for D (6 bases). The CDR3 sequence is 13 residues long. Trimming removed 0 bases from V and 6 bases from J, with 7 bases in between. In germline, CDR1 is SGHRS, CDR2 YFSETQ.

This chain uses TRBV25-1 with TRBJ1-1, with a tentative D call TRBD1 (5 bases). Per the germline V gene, CDR1 is MGHDK and CDR2 is SYGVNS. The CDR3 contains 14 residues. Trimming removed 4 bases from V and 2 bases from J, with 11 bases in between. The CDR3 region is CASSGSGSNTEAFF. CDR3 DNA sequence: TGTGCCAGCAGTGGTTCAGGGTCCAACACTGAAGCTTTCTTT.

This clonotype was counted only a few times. The chain combines TRBV12-3 or TRBV12-4 with TRBJ2-4; TRBD2 is a possible D gene (6 bases). Trimming took 2 bases from V and 6 from J, leaving 11 bases between them. The length of the CDR3 is 14 residues. Written as DNA, the CDR3 is TGTGCCAGCAGTTTAAGGGGACTGAGAAACATTCAGTACTTC. Protein product: CASSLRGLRNIQYF.

CDR3 nucleotide sequence: TGTGCCAGCAGCCCCTCGACAGCACGGAACTATGGCTACACCTTC. Amino acid sequence: CASSPSTARNYGYTF. V usage is TRBV7-3 and J usage is TRBJ1-2; D is possibly TRBD1 (5 bases). The germline gives CDR1 SGHTA, CDR2 FQGTGA. V lost 5 bases to trimming and J lost 2 bases, with 15 bases between them. There are 15 residues in the CDR3.

The genes are TRBV4-3 and TRBJ2-4, with a possible D match to TRBD2 (6 bases). CDR3 size: 14 residues. CDR1 is LGHNA, CDR2 YSLEER, per germline. Trimming removed 1 base from V and 8 bases from J, with 12 bases in between. CDR3 region: CASSQGRVGDIQYF. The CDR3 DNA reads TGCGCCAGCAGCCAAGGGAGGGTGGGGGACATTCAGTACTTC.

This clonotype was seen just once. The rearrangement uses TRBV15 and TRBJ1-5, with D possibly TRBD1 on 5 matching bases. Trimming stripped 5 bases from V and 6 bases from J, with 11 bases between. Germline V gene lookup returns CDR1 LNHNV and CDR2 YYDKDF (reference sequence). The CDR3 length is 13 residues. The CDR3 reads CATSEGVAQPQHF. The CDR3 DNA reads TGTGCCACCAGCGAAGGGGTTGCTCAGCCCCAGCATTTT.

This chain links TRBV5-1 with TRBJ1-6; D not resolved. Germline CDR1 SGHRS, CDR2 YFSETQ. CDR3 length equals 16 residues. Trimming took 7 bases from V and 0 from J, leaving 14 bases between them. Written as DNA, the CDR3 is TGCGCCAGCGGTTCTGGAATCAGCTCCTATAATTCACCCCTCCACTTT. Protein: CASGSGISSYNSPLHF.

Only a few counts were recorded for this clonotype. The chain is built from TRBV3-1 and TRBJ1-1; no firm D call. V was clipped by 4 bases and J by 7 bases, with 13 bases between them. The CDR3 is 13 residues long. From germline, CDR1 is LGHDT and CDR2 YNNKEL (reference sequence). The CDR3 here is CASSLGGDGEAFF. CDR3 nucleotides: TGTGCCAGCAGCCTCGGAGGCGACGGTGAAGCTTTCTTT.

This clonotype was found many times. V and J are TRBV5-6 and TRBJ2-1; tentatively, D is TRBD1 (6 bases). Trimming pared 2 bases from V and 7 bases from J, leaving 7 bases between. The V gene's germline CDR1 is SGHDT and CDR2 YYEEEE. The CDR3 contains 12 residues. CDR3 sequence: CASSFGQNEQFF. The CDR3 nucleotides read TGTGCCAGCAGCTTTGGACAGAATGAGCAGTTCTTC.

The chain joins TRBV29-1 to TRBJ2-6, with D maybe TRBD1 (5 bases). Trimming took off 4 bases at V and 0 bases at J, with 13 bases between the two ends. The CDR3 spans 16 residues. The germline V gene has CDR1 SQVTM and CDR2 ANQGSEA. For the CDR3, the DNA is TGCAGCGTTGGGGGCCAGGGATTCTCTGGGGCCAACGTCCTGACTTTC. Protein: CSVGGQGFSGANVLTF.

The chain recombines TRBV5-5 with TRBJ1-1, with D unclear. V lost 4 bases, J lost 6 bases, and 19 bases lay in between. This CDR3 is 15 amino acids long. Germline loops: CDR1 SGHKS, CDR2 YYEKEE (reference sequence). CDR3 DNA sequence: TGTGCCAGCAGCCCCGGAGGCCTCAGGAGACCTGAAGCTTTCTTT. It encodes CASSPGGLRRPEAFF.